Below, 5 T cell receptor beta chains from the same sample are listed, as sequenced in a study of T-cell reconstitution after alpha-beta-depleted transplantation in children. Researchers prepared the TCRbeta library using unique molecular identifiers, the study reports. TCRdb re-called the PCR reads with MiXCR, one entry per CDR3 protein. The data hold roughly 500,000 distinct CDR3 sequences, with roughly an eighth observed a single time. The sample consisted of PBMCs from the stem cell graft donor, taken from the stem cell graft. Every receptor here comes from a human donor who donated a stem cell graft to a child with combined immunodeficiency.

The V call is TRBV24-1, the J call TRBJ2-5; 10 nucleotides line up with TRBD1. Germline trimming cut 5 bases from V and 5 bases from J; bases unmatched to any gene: 10. This CDR3 comprises 16 residues. CDR1 and CDR2 from the germline V gene are KGHDR and SFDVKD. CDR3 in amino acids: CATSGPGQGIGETQYF. The CDR3 coding sequence is TGTGCCACCAGTGGACCGGGACAGGGGATAGGCGAGACCCAGTACTTC.

This clonotype was recorded a few times. The chain carries TRBV7-6 and TRBJ2-3; 13 bases fit TRBD2. The V segment lost 5 bases and the J segment 2 bases; nucleotides outside the gene matches: 1. The CDR3 extends over 15 amino acids. Looked up from germline, CDR1 is SGHVS and CDR2 is FNYEAQ. The CDR3 region is CASSGLAGATDTQYF. The CDR3 nucleotides are TGTGCCAGCAGCGGACTAGCGGGAGCCACAGATACGCAGTATTTT.

This clonotype has ten or more counts. The chain employs TRBV12-3 or TRBV12-4 and TRBJ1-5; D is undetermined. The CDR3 is 11 amino acids. Trimming removed 2 bases at V and 5 bases at J, with 1 base between. The DNA for the CDR3 is TGTGCCAGCAGTTTATATCAGCCCCAGCATTTT. Encoded protein: CASSLYQPQHF.

The gene calls are TRBV30 and TRBJ2-1; D may be TRBD1 (5 bases). CDR1 and CDR2 (germline): GTSNPN, SVGIG (reference sequence). This CDR3 is built from 15 residues. Trimming left V 2 bases short and J 1 base short, with 12 bases between. CDR3 sequence (DNA): TGTGCCTGGAGTAGGTCAGGGTTGTCCTACAATGAGCAGTTCTTC. It encodes CAWSRSGLSYNEQFF.

This clonotype has just a few counts. This chain uses TRBV7-3 with TRBJ2-1; 11 nucleotides line up with TRBD1. The CDR3 consists of 14 residues. CDR1 is SGHTA and CDR2 is FQGTGA in the germline V gene. After removal of 5 bases from V and 10 bases from J, the junction contained 7 bases not matched to a gene. CDR3 bases: TGTGCCAGCAGCGGGACAGGGGGTTCTGGGGAGCAGTTCTTC. This translates into CASSGTGGSGEQFF.